Following are 13 T cell receptor beta chains from one sample sequenced in a study of radiation and T cells in renal cell carcinoma. Profiled with immunoSEQ multiplex PCR; TCRdb holds only in-frame clones, not every one. The data hold 100,000 to 150,000 clones, with 80% to 90% observed a single time. Sample time point: blood 2 weeks post-SBRT. Treatment reported: 15 Gy SBRT to primary tumor, nephrectomy 4 weeks later. Sequenced here: blood, sampled from a patient whose treatment included radiotherapy and nephrectomy. The receptor set was obtained from a woman aged 55-75 years with renal cell carcinoma.

The chain is built from TRBV2 and TRBJ2-7; D is unresolved. V lost 7 bases to trimming and J lost 2 bases, with 9 bases between them. Germline V lookup: CDR1 SNHLY, CDR2 FYNNEI. This CDR3 is 12 amino acids long. The CDR3 protein is CASTQETYEQYF. The CDR3 DNA sequence: TGTGCCAGCACCCAGGAAACCTACGAGCAGTACTTC.

The chain uses TRBV18 and TRBJ2-7; TRBD1 matches 7 bases. The germline CDR1 and CDR2 sequences are KGHSH and LQKENI. This CDR3 has 13 residues. Trimming took 2 bases from V and 6 from J; bases not matched to a gene: 4. Here the CDR3 DNA reads TGTGCCAGCTCACCAGACAGGGAAGCCGAGCAGTACTTC. Its protein is CASSPDREAEQYF.

The J gene is TRBJ2-3, the V gene TRBV2; 9 bases match TRBD1. This CDR3 has 15 residues. The germline gives CDR1 SNHLY, CDR2 FYNNEI. V lost 7 bases, J lost 2 bases, and 7 bases stayed unmatched. The CDR3 protein is CASIVDRGYTDTQYF. In nucleotides, the CDR3 is TGTGCCAGCATCGTGGACAGGGGATACACAGATACGCAGTATTTT.

This clone came up once. J is TRBJ1-5 and V is TRBV5-1, with a weak D call TRBD1 (6 bases). Deletions cut 1 base from V and 5 bases from J, with 22 bases between. The CDR3 is made up of 18 amino acids. Germline V gene lookup returns CDR1 SGHRS and CDR2 YFSETQ. Here the CDR3 reads CASSLSGQGSPGDQPQHF. The CDR3 region has the DNA TGCGCCAGCAGCTTGAGCGGGCAGGGGTCCCCCGGAGATCAGCCCCAGCATTTT.

The rearrangement joins TRBV16 to TRBJ2-7; D is possibly TRBD1 or TRBD2 (6 bases each). CDR1 is KGHSY and CDR2 is FQNENV in the germline V gene. CDR3 length: 15 amino acids. Trimming took 4 bases from V and 6 from J, leaving 19 bases between them. The CDR3 DNA reads as TGTGCCAGCAGCCCCACCGGGGGCGGATACTTCGAGCAGTACTTC. This codes for CASSPTGGGYFEQYF.

CDR3 in amino acids: CASRWTLFTGELFF. CDR3 in DNA: TGTGCCAGCCGATGGACCCTTTTCACCGGGGAGCTGTTTTTT. The genes are TRBV27 and TRBJ2-2; D remains ambiguous. V lost 8 bases and J lost 4, with 14 bases in between. The CDR3 is 14 amino acids. CDR1 is MNHEY, CDR2 SMNVEV, per germline (reference sequence).

The chain is built from TRBV2 and TRBJ2-3, with 8 bases matching TRBD2. Germline CDR1 reads SNHLY; CDR2 reads FYNNEI. The CDR3 loop spans 17 amino acids. Trimming cost V 0 bases and J 0 bases; bases outside gene matches: 5. CDR3 sequence (DNA): TGTGCCAGCAGTGAAGCAAAAGGCGGGGGGAGCACAGATACGCAGTATTTT. This gives the protein CASSEAKGGGSTDTQYF.

Only a few counts were recorded for this clone. The rearrangement uses TRBV4-3 and TRBJ2-6, with TRBD1 matching over 8 bases. The CDR3 is 20 residues long. Germline V gives CDR1 LGHNA, CDR2 YSLEER. The V segment lost 0 bases and the J segment 4 bases; nucleotides outside the gene matches: 14. CDR3 amino acids: CASSQDPDRGWISGANVLTF. The CDR3 DNA sequence: TGCGCCAGCAGCCAAGATCCCGACAGGGGTTGGATCTCCGGGGCCAACGTCCTGACTTTC.

The V and J genes are TRBV9 and TRBJ2-5, with TRBD1 matching over 11 bases. This CDR3 spans 15 amino acids. Germline V gives CDR1 SGDLS, CDR2 YYNGEE. V lost 4 bases to trimming and J lost 5 bases; unmatched junction nucleotides: 7. CDR3 region: CASSPGQGVWETQYF. The DNA of the CDR3 is TGTGCCAGCAGCCCGGGACAGGGGGTTTGGGAGACCCAGTACTTC. Combining the CDR3 with reference TRBV9 and TRBJ2-5 gives the whole variable domain DSGVTQTPKHLITATGQRVTLRCSPRSGDLSVYWYQQSLDQGLQFLIQYYNGEERAKGNILERFSAQQFPDLHSELNLSSLELGDSALYFCASSPGQGVWETQYFGPGTRLLVL.

The chain employs TRBV19 and TRBJ2-7; D tentatively reads TRBD1 or TRBD2 (5 bases each). Trimming pared 5 bases from V and 7 bases from J, leaving 21 bases between. Germline CDR1 LNHDA, CDR2 SQIVND (reference sequence). This CDR3 has 15 amino acids. CDR3 bases: TGTGCCAGTAGTTTCTCCTGGGGGATTTCGGGGGAGCAGTACTTC. Translation gives CASSFSWGISGEQYF.

The chain's CDR3 is CASSQEVAMGEQFF. For the CDR3, the DNA is TGTGCCAGCAGCCAAGAGGTAGCTATGGGTGAGCAGTTCTTC. The chain carries TRBV14 and TRBJ2-1, with D unclear. The V gene lost 0 bases and the J gene lost 9 bases, with 12 bases spanning the gap. The V gene's germline CDR1 is SGHDN and CDR2 FVKESK. This CDR3 comprises 14 residues.

The chain combines TRBV7-2 with TRBJ2-5, with a possible D match to TRBD1 (6 bases). This CDR3 is 14 amino acids long. The V gene lost 1 base and the J gene lost 1 base, with 7 bases spanning the gap. Germline-derived CDR1 and CDR2 are SGHTA and FQGNSA. The CDR3 loop is CASSLDRAQETQYF. The CDR3 DNA sequence: TGTGCCAGCAGCTTAGACAGGGCCCAAGAGACCCAGTACTTC.

This chain joins TRBV5-4 and TRBJ2-2; no reliable D call. The CDR3 runs to 14 residues. Germline assignment: CDR1 SGHNT and CDR2 YYREEE (reference sequence). The V end lost 4 bases, the J end lost 4 bases, and 11 bases lay between the germline ends. The CDR3 coding sequence is TGTGCCAGCAGCCCCCGGGCCTCCACCGGGGAGCTGTTTTTT. Its protein product is CASSPRASTGELFF.